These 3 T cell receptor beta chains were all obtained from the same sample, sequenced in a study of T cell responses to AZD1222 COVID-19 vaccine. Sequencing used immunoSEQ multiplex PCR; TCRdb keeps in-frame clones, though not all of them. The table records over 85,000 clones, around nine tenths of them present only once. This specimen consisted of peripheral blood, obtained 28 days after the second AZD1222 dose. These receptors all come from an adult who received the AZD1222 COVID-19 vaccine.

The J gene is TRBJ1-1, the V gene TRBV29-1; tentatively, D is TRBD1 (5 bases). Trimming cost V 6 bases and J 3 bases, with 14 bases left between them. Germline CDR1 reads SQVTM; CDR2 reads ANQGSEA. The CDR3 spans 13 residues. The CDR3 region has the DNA TGCAGCGTCCCGGTGGCAGGGTACACTGAAGCTTTCTTT. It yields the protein CSVPVAGYTEAFF.

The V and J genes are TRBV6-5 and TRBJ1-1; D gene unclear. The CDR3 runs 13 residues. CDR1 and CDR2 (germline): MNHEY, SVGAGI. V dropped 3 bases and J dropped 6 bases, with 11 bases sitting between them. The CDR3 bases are TGTGCCAGCAGTTATGTTAATGGCGCTGAAGCTTTCTTT. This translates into CASSYVNGAEAFF.

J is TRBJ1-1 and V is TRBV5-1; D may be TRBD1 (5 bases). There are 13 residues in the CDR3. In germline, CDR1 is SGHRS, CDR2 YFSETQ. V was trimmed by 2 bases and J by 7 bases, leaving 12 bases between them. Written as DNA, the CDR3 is TGCGCCAGCAGCTTAGAAATCGGGGGTGAAGCTTTCTTT. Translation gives CASSLEIGGEAFF.